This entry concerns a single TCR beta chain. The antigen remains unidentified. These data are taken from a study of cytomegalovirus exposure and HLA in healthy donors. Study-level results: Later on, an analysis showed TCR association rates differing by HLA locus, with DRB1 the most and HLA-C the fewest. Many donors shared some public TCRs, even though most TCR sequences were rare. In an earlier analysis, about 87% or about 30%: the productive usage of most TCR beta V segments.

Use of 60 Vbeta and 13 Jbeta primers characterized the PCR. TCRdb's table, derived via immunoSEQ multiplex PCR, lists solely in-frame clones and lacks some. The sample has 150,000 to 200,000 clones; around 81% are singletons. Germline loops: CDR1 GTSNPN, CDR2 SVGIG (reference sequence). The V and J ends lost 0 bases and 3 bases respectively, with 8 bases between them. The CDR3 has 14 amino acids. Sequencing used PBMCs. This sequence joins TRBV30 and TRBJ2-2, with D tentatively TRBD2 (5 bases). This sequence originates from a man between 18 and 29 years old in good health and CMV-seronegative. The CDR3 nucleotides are TGTGCCTGGAGTGTGGGAGTCGACACCGGGGAGCTGTTTTTT. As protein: CAWSVGVDTGELFF.